This T cell receptor (beta chain) is drawn from a study of Ad26.COV2.S vaccination and SARS-CoV-2 variants. About the research overall: Doses of Ad26.COV2.S were injected into muscle once or twice, 56 days apart.

This table comes from immunoSEQ multiplex PCR, and its TCRdb copy is limited to in-frame clones, with some not included. The top ten clones hold 1.9% of a sample with some 390,000 clones, 89% of them seen once. Remarks on this clone: Antigen unknown.

Treatment here: 19 received Ad26.COV2.S at low or high dose, single or two shots; 5 received placebo; per-sample allocation not given. Material that was analyzed had been drawn on day 63 after the first vaccine or placebo injection. An adult of 18-55 years in Boston served as donor. An Ad26 vector was used to express Wuhan-strain SARS-CoV-2 spike as the vaccine. Broader study findings: In vaccinated individuals, spike-specific CD8+ and CD4+ T cell responses reportedly displayed substantial breadth.

This CDR3 region has 15 residues. CDR1 is LNHDA, CDR2 SQIVND, per germline (reference sequence). The junction had 6 bases not matched to a gene; V was cut back by 5 bases and J by 7 bases. This clonotype originated in a person aged 18-60 years who received the Ad26.COV2.S COVID-19 vaccine or a placebo. The specimen comprised peripheral blood, sampled in a trial of Ad26.COV2.S vaccine versus placebo. The J gene is TRBJ2-1, the V gene TRBV19, with 12 bases fitting TRBD1. The CDR3 nucleotides are TGTGCCAGTAGTGGGACAGGGGGCTTTAAGAATGAGCAGTTCTTC. Its translation: CASSGTGGFKNEQFF. Full variable domain (missing parts from reference TRBV19 and TRBJ2-1): DGGITQSPKYLFRKEGQNVTLSCEQNLNHDAMYWYRQDPGQGLRLIYYSQIVNDFQKGDIAEGYSVSREKKESFPLTVTSAQKNPTAFYLCASSGTGGFKNEQFFGPGTRLTVL.